This TCR beta chain derives from a study of blood T cell repertoires in COVID-19. For the study at large: Spain, Italy and the United States supplied samples that represented acute and convalescent COVID-19.

Living in 24 US areas, the participants were between 18 and 89 years of age. In the authors' workflow: Amplification with reference gene primers provided the estimates of nucleated cell counts. Assay used: immunoSEQ multiplex PCR; TCRdb lists only in-frame clones, some missing. V and J calls and clone size follow that table, whereas D and trimming were derived from the DNA. In the table there are about 200,000 clones, nearly 90% of which are singletons. The V segment lost 5 bases and the J segment 1 base; nucleotides outside the gene matches: 4. CDR1 and CDR2 from the germline V gene are MDHEN and SYDVKM. This CDR3 region has 14 residues.

This clonotype was sampled from a woman in her twenties or thirties with acute COVID-19. Sequencing was carried out using PBMCs or T cells enriched from blood (not recorded which). The V gene is TRBV28, the J gene TRBJ1-2; 7 bases align to TRBD1. The CDR3: CASSTRQGNYGYTF. CDR3 DNA sequence: TGTGCCAGCAGTACGAGACAGGGTAACTATGGCTACACCTTC.